This T cell receptor beta chain was observed in a study of cytomegalovirus exposure and HLA in healthy donors. Findings of the study overall: Within a later analysis, the majority of CMV-associated TCR beta chains appeared HLA-restricted.

60 Vbeta and 13 Jbeta primers were used in PCR. Generated by immunoSEQ multiplex PCR, the TCRdb table keeps only in-frame clones and is missing some. The sample carries 150,000 to 200,000 clones, about 80% recorded once. In the case of this clone: The antigen remains unidentified.

V trimming: 5 bases; J trimming: 2 bases; junction bases outside the gene matches: 15. The CDR3 sequence is 18 residues long. Germline V CDR1 and CDR2: MDHEN, SYDVKM. This receptor was obtained from a woman between 25 and 40 years old in good health and CMV-seropositive. This chain uses TRBV28 with TRBJ2-3; 8 bases line up with TRBD1. Specimen: PBMCs. The CDR3 spells CASSPNSDRAFFTDTQYF. CDR3 nucleotides: TGTGCCAGCAGTCCAAATTCGGACAGGGCATTCTTCACAGATACGCAGTATTTT.